This TCR beta chain was captured in a study of response to subunit inactivated influenza vaccine. Study observations and caveats: Authors suggested seasonal influenza vaccinations each recruit few new T cells.

This clonotype appeared a few times. Its antigen is currently unknown. CDR1 and CDR2 (germline): SGHAT, FQNNGV. This CDR3 is built from 15 residues. The V end lost 0 bases, the J end lost 1 base, and 9 bases lay between the germline ends. TCRdb re-called the RT-PCR reads through MiXCR, storing one row per CDR3 protein. Among 600,000 to 850,000 distinct CDR3 sequences, roughly 15% were seen once, and the ten largest hold 7.5% to 8%. The receptor's source is a man in his fifties who received an inactivated influenza vaccine. The specimen was PBMCs from blood, collected approximately 15 days before vaccination. The chain is built from TRBV11-2 and TRBJ2-5, with unresolved D. CDR3: CASSLESLLQETQYF. DNA of the CDR3: TGTGCCAGCAGCTTAGAGAGTCTACTCCAAGAGACCCAGTACTTC.